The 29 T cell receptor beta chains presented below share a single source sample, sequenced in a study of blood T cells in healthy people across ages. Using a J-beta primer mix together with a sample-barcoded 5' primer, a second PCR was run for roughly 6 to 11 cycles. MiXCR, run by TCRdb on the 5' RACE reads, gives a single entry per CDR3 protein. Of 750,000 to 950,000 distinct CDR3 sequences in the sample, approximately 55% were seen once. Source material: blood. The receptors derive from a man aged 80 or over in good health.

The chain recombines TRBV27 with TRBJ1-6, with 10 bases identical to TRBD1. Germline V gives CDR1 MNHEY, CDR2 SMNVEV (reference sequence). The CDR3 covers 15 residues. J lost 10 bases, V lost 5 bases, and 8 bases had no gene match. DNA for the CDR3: TGTGCCAGCAGTCAACGGACAGGGGGAGGATCACCCCTCCACTTT. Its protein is CASSQRTGGGSPLHF.

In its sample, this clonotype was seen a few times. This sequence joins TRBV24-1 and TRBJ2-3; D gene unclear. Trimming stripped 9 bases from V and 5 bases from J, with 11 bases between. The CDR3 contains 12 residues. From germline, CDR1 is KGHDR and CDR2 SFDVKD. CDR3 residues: CATVGFEDTQYF. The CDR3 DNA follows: TGTGCCACCGTGGGGTTTGAAGATACGCAGTATTTT.

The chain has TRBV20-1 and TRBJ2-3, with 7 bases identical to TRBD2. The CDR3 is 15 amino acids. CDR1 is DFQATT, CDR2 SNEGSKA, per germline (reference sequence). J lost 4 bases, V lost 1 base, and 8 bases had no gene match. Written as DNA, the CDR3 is TGCAGTGCTAGAGGGCAAGAGCGGGACGCAGATACGCAGTATTTT. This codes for CSARGQERDADTQYF.

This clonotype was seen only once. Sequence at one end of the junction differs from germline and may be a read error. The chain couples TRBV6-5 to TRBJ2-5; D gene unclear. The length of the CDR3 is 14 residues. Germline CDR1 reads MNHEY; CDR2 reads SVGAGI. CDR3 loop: CASSDSLPGETQYF. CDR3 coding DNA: TGTGCCAGCAGTGACTCACTACCGGGAGAGACCCAGTACTTC.

The CDR3 bases are TGCGCCAGCAGCGTGAACGCAGGGCAAGAGACCCAGTACTTC. It encodes CASSVNAGQETQYF. The V gene is TRBV5-1, the J gene TRBJ2-5; D is possibly TRBD1 (5 bases). The CDR3 consists of 14 residues. Germline V gene sequence: CDR1 SGHRS, CDR2 YFSETQ. V lost 4 bases and J 2 bases, leaving 12 bases between the germline ends.

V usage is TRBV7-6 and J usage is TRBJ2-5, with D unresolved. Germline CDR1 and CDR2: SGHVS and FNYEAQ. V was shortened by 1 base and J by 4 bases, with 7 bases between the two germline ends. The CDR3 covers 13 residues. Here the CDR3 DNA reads TGTGCCAGCAGCTTAGTTTTCGGAGAGACCCAGTACTTC. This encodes CASSLVFGETQYF.

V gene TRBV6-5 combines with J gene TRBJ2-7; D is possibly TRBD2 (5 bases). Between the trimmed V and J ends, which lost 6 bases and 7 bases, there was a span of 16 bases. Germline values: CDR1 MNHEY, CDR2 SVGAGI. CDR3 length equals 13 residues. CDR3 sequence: CASRSGTTVEQYF. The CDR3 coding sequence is TGTGCCAGCAGGAGCGGTACTACGGTTGAGCAGTACTTC.

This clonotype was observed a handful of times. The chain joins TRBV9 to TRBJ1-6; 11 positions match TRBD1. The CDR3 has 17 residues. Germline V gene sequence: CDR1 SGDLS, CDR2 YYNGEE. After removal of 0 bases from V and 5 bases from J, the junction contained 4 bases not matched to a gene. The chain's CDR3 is CASSVAGQGADNSPLHF. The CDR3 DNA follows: TGTGCCAGCAGCGTAGCAGGACAGGGGGCAGATAATTCACCCCTCCACTTT.

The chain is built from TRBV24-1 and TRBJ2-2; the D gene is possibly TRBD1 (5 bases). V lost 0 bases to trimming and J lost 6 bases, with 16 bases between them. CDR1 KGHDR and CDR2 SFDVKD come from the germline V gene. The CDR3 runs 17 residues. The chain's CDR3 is CATSDLRAGQGAGELFF. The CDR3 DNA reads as TGTGCCACCAGTGATTTGAGGGCAGGACAAGGGGCCGGGGAGCTGTTTTTT.

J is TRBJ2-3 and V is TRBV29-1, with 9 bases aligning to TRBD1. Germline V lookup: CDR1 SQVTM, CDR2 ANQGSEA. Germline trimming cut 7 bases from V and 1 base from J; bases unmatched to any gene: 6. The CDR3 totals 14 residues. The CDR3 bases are TGCAGCGCCCCCGGACAGGGGTGCACAGATACGCAGTATTTT. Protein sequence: CSAPGQGCTDTQYF.

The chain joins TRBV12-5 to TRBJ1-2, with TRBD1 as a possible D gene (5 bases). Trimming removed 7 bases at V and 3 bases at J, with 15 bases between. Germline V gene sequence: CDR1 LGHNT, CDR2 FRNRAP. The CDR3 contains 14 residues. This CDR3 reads CASVSAGLYYGYTF. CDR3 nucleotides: TGTGCTAGTGTTTCGGCAGGGCTATACTATGGCTACACCTTC. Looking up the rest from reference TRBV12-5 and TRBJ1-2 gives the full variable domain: DARVTQTPRHKVTEMGQEVTMRCQPILGHNTVFWYRQTMMQGLELLAYFRNRAPLDDSGMPKDRFSAEMPDATLATLKIQPSEPRDSAVYFCASVSAGLYYGYTFGSGTRLTVV.

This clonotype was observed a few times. CDR3 nucleotide sequence: TGTGCCAGCTCACCATCCGGGACTCCAAGCTATGGCTACACCTTC. Amino acid sequence: CASSPSGTPSYGYTF. This chain connects TRBV18 to TRBJ1-2, with TRBD1 as a possible D gene (5 bases). The CDR3 spans 15 residues. Germline values: CDR1 KGHSH, CDR2 LQKENI. V was clipped by 2 bases and J by 4 bases, with 14 bases between them.

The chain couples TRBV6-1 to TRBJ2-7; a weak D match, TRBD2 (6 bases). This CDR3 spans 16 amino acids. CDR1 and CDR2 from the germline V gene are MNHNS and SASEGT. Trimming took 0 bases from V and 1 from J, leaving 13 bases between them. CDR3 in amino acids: CASSEAGGPQSYEQYF. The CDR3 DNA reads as TGTGCCAGCAGTGAAGCCGGGGGACCCCAGTCCTACGAGCAGTACTTC.

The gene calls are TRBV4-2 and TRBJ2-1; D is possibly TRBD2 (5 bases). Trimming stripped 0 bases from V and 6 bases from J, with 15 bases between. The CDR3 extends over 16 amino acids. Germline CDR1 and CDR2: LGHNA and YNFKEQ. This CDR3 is CASSQEGDSVRNEQFF. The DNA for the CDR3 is TGTGCCAGCAGCCAAGAAGGAGATAGCGTCCGCAATGAGCAGTTCTTC.

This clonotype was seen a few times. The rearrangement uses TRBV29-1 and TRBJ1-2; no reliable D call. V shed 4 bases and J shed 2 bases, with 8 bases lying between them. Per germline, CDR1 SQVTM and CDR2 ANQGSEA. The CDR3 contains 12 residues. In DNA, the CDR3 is TGCAGCGTTGTTTCCGGGAACTATGGCTACACCTTC. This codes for CSVVSGNYGYTF.

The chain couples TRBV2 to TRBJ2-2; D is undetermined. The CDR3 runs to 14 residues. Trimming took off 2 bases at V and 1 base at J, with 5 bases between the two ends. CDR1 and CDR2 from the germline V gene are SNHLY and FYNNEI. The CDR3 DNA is TGTGCCAGCAGTGAACTAATGAACACCGGGGAGCTGTTTTTT. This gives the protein CASSELMNTGELFF.

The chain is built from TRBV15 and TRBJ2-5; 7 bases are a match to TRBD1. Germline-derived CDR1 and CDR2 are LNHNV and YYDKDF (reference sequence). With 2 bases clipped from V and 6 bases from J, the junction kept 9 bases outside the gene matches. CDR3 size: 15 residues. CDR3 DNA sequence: TGTGCCACCAGCAGACCGGTAGCAGGGGGAAAGACCCAGTACTTC. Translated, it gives CATSRPVAGGKTQYF.

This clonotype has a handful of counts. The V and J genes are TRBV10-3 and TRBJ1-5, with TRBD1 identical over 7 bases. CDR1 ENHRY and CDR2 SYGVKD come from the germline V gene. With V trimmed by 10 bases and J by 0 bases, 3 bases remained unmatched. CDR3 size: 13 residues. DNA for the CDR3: TGTGCCACCGGGACAGTTAGCAATCAGCCCCAGCATTTT. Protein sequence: CATGTVSNQPQHF.

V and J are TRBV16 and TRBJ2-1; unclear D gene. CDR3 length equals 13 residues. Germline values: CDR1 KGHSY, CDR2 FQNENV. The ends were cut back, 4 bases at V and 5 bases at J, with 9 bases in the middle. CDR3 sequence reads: CASSPLTDNEQFF. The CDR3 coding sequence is TGTGCCAGCAGCCCTCTGACTGACAATGAGCAGTTCTTC. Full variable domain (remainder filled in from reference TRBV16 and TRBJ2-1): GEEVAQTPKHLVRGEGQKAKLYCAPIKGHSYVFWYQQVLKNEFKFLISFQNENVFDETGMPKERFSAKCLPNSPCSLEIQATKLEDSAVYFCASSPLTDNEQFFGPGTRLTVL.

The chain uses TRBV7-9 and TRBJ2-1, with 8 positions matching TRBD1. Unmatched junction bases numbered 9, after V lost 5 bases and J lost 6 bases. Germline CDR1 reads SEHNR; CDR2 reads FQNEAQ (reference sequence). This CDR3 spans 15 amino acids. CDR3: CASSPRDRRINEQFF. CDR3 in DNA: TGTGCCAGCAGCCCCCGGGACAGGCGCATCAATGAGCAGTTCTTC.

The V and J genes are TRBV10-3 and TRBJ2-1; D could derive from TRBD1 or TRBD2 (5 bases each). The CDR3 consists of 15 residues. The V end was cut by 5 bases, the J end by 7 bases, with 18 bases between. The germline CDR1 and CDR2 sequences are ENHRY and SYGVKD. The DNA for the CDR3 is TGTGCCATCAGTCGTACCGGGACCCAGTTTAATGAGCAGTTCTTC. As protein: CAISRTGTQFNEQFF.

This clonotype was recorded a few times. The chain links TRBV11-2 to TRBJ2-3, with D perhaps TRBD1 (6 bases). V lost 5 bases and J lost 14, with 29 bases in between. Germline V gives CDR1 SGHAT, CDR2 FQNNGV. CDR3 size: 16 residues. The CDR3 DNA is TGTGCCAGCAGCCTTGGAAGGGGCCAGGGGCACAGATACGCGTATTTT. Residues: CASSLGRGQGHRYAYF.

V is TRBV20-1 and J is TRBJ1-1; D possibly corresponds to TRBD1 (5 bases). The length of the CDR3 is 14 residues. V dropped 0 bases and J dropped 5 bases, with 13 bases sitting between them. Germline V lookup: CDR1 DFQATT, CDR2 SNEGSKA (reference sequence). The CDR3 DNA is TGCAGTGCTAGAGATCTTAGGGGCCCGACTGAAGCTTTCTTT. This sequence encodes CSARDLRGPTEAFF.

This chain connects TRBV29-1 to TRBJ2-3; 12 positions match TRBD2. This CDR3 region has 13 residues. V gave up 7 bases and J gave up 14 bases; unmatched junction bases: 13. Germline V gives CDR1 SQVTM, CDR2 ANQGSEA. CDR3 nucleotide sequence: TGCAGCGCTAGCGGGAGGGCCTATAGATACGCGTATTTT. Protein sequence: CSASGRAYRYAYF.

CDR3 nucleotides: TGTGCCAGCTCACCACGATCGACAGGGGGTAGTTTCAATGAGCAGTTCTTC. This encodes CASSPRSTGGSFNEQFF. V gene TRBV18 combines with J gene TRBJ2-1, with 9 bases aligning to TRBD1. V lost 1 base to trimming and J lost 6 bases; unmatched junction nucleotides: 10. Germline V gene data show CDR1 as KGHSH and CDR2 as LQKENI. The CDR3 consists of 17 residues.

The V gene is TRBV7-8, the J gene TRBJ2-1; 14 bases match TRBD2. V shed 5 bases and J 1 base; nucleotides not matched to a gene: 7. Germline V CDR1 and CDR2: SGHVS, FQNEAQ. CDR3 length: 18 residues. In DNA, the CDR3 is TGTGCCAGCAGCGGAAGACTAGCGGGGGGGGCGTCCTACAATGAGCAGTTCTTC. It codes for CASSGRLAGGASYNEQFF.

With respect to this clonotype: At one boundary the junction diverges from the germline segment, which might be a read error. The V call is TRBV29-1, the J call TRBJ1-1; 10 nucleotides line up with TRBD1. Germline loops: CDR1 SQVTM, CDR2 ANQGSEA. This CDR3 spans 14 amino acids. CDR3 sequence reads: CSVGVTGQGTGAFF. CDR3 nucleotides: TGCAGCGTTGGGGTCACGGGACAGGGGACTGGAGCTTTCTTT.

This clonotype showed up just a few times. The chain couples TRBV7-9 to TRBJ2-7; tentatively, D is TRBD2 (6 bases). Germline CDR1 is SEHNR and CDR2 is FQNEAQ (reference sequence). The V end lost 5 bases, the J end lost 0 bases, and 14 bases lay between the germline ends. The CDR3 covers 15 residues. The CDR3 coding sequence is TGTGCCAGCAGCCCTAACCGGGACTCCTCCTACGAGCAGTACTTC. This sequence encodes CASSPNRDSSYEQYF.

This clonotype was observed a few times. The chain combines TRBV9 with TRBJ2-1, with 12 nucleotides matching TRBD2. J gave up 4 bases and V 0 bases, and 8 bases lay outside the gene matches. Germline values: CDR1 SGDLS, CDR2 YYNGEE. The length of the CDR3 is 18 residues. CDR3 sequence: CASSVVGGTSGLYNEQFF. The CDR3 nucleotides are TGTGCCAGCAGCGTAGTAGGGGGGACTAGCGGGCTGTACAATGAGCAGTTCTTC.